The sequence of this T cell receptor (beta chain) was determined in a study of T cell repertoires in cytomegalovirus infection. For the study at large: CMV infection together with matching HLA type was indicated by public TCR beta signatures.

TCRdb re-derived calls from the reads in MiXCR, one entry per CDR3 protein. Of fewer than 250,000 distinct CDR3 sequences in the sample, roughly 22% were seen once. A note on this clonotype: Antigen unknown.

Study conclusions and caveats: Summed frequency of public TCR beta families distinguished CMV carriers with the relevant HLA. CMV-specific TCR beta clonotypes restricted by HLA-C dominated the ex vivo response.

The TCR originated in a human donor in good health (CMV status not recorded). Some clones in this sample may be carry-over from other donors' samples. Sample: CD8+ T cells from PBMCs.

Here the CDR3 DNA reads TGTGCCAGCAGTGAAGGTCGAGCCTACGAGCAGTACTTC. The encoded protein is CASSEGRAYEQYF. The chain carries TRBV6-1 and TRBJ2-7, with no clear D. Germline values: CDR1 MNHNS, CDR2 SASEGT. This CDR3 contains 13 residues. V was clipped by 1 base and J by 2 bases, with 6 bases between them.